A single sample is the source of the 10 T cell receptor beta chains below, sequenced in a study of blood T cell repertoires in COVID-19. TCRdb's copy holds only in-frame clones and misses some; the assay was immunoSEQ multiplex PCR. The data show 230,000 or so clones, around 89% seen once. Sample: PBMCs or T cells enriched from blood (not recorded which). These receptors were collected from a woman aged 25 to 45 who had recovered from COVID-19.

The chain is built from TRBV2 and TRBJ1-3, with D possibly matching TRBD1 (5 bases). The CDR3 is 15 amino acids. From germline, CDR1 is SNHLY and CDR2 FYNNEI. Trimming stripped 8 bases from V and 0 bases from J, with 14 bases between. The CDR3 nucleotides are TGTGCCAGCGGGGCGGACCGCTTCTCTGGAAACACCATATATTTT. Protein: CASGADRFSGNTIYF.

The genes are TRBV11-2 and TRBJ2-1; 10 nucleotides match TRBD1. The CDR3 is 15 residues long. CDR1 is SGHAT, CDR2 FQNNGV, per germline. The junction had 8 bases not matched to a gene; V was cut back by 4 bases and J by 8 bases. The CDR3 DNA is TGTGCCAGCAGCTCCTCCGGGACAGGGGTCCATGAGCAGTTCTTC. It codes for CASSSSGTGVHEQFF.

Only a few counts were recorded for this clone. The chain recombines TRBV5-1 with TRBJ2-1; 9 bases are shared with TRBD1. This CDR3 comprises 15 residues. The germline gives CDR1 SGHRS, CDR2 YFSETQ. Germline trimming cut 3 bases from V and 4 bases from J; bases unmatched to any gene: 5. CDR3 region: CASSWPGQGYNEQFF. The CDR3 coding sequence is TGCGCCAGCAGCTGGCCGGGACAGGGATACAATGAGCAGTTCTTC.

The chain is built from TRBV25-1 and TRBJ1-2; 7 nucleotides match TRBD1. V trimming: 3 bases; J trimming: 4 bases; junction bases outside the gene matches: 11. The CDR3 runs to 16 residues. CDR1 and CDR2 (germline): MGHDK, SYGVNS. The CDR3 nucleotides are TGTGCCAGCAGTGACCCGTCGACAGGGAGAGTCTATGGCTACACCTTC. This codes for CASSDPSTGRVYGYTF.

In regard to this clone: A read error may account for a junction end that differs from germline. The V call is TRBV29-1, the J call TRBJ1-1, with D tentatively TRBD1 (6 bases). Germline V lookup: CDR1 SQVTM, CDR2 ANQGSEA. The CDR3 spans 12 residues. CDR3 protein: CSGEEGGSEAFF. The CDR3 nucleotides are TGCAGCGGTGAAGAGGGGGGATCTGAAGCTTTCTTT.

The chain couples TRBV6-1 to TRBJ2-2; TRBD1 is a possible D gene (5 bases). The CDR3 loop spans 14 amino acids. The germline gives CDR1 MNHNS, CDR2 SASEGT. Trimming left V 3 bases short and J 5 bases short, with 10 bases between. The CDR3 sequence: CASSDQGFTGELFF. In DNA, the CDR3 is TGTGCCAGCAGTGATCAGGGATTTACCGGGGAGCTGTTTTTT.

The J gene is TRBJ1-2, the V gene TRBV29-1; a weak D match, TRBD1 (6 bases). The CDR3 runs to 12 residues. V lost 7 bases to trimming and J lost 4 bases, with 13 bases between them. From germline, CDR1 is SQVTM and CDR2 ANQGSEA. The CDR3 nucleotides read TGCAGCGCCCACAGGGATGGCTATGGCTACACCTTC. It translates to CSAHRDGYGYTF.

The V and J genes are TRBV7-2 and TRBJ2-7, with 8 bases matching TRBD1. Germline CDR1 and CDR2: SGHTA and FQGNSA. CDR3 length: 16 amino acids. Trimming removed 5 bases from V and 3 bases from J; junction bases left unmatched: 12. CDR3 in amino acids: CASSTGTGERVYEQYF. The CDR3 nucleotides read TGTGCCAGCAGCACGGGGACAGGTGAACGGGTCTACGAGCAGTACTTC.

The V gene is TRBV3-1 (or the pseudogene TRBV3-2), the J gene TRBJ1-1; TRBD1 might be the D (6 bases). The CDR3 is 14 amino acids. Germline V gene sequence: CDR1 LGHDT, CDR2 YNNKEL (reference sequence). V was shortened by 1 base and J by 1 base, with 7 bases between the two germline ends. The CDR3 here is CASSQGTANTEAFF. The CDR3 coding sequence is TGTGCCAGCAGCCAAGGGACAGCGAACACTGAAGCTTTCTTT.

The chain carries TRBV18 and TRBJ2-1, with 11 bases identical to TRBD1. The germline gives CDR1 KGHSH, CDR2 LQKENI. The V and J ends lost 2 bases and 2 bases, in that order; junction bases with no gene match: 11. The CDR3 is made up of 19 amino acids. CDR3: CASSPETDRGLGAYNEQFF. CDR3 DNA sequence: TGTGCCAGCTCACCAGAAACGGACAGGGGGCTGGGGGCCTACAATGAGCAGTTCTTC.